These 3 T cell receptor beta chains were sequenced from one sample in a study of cytomegalovirus exposure and HLA in healthy donors. Produced via immunoSEQ multiplex PCR; TCRdb's table is partial and in-frame only. The sample shows some 340,000 clones, 87% of them seen only once. Specimen: PBMCs. These receptors all come from a woman aged 25 to 39 in good health and CMV-seropositive.

V is TRBV27 and J is TRBJ2-2, with TRBD1 identical over 9 bases. CDR1 MNHEY and CDR2 SMNVEV come from the germline V gene (reference sequence). The V and J ends lost 6 bases and 1 base, in that order; junction bases with no gene match: 9. This CDR3 spans 17 amino acids. The CDR3: CASSYWDRVGNTGELFF. In DNA, the CDR3 is TGTGCCAGCAGCTATTGGGACAGGGTGGGGAACACCGGGGAGCTGTTTTTT.

Written as DNA, the CDR3 is TGTGCCAGCAGCCTGGGATGGGGGACAGATACGCAGTATTTT. Its protein is CASSLGWGTDTQYF. The chain links TRBV11-3 to TRBJ2-3, with D possibly being TRBD1 or TRBD2 (5 bases each). In germline, CDR1 is SGHNT, CDR2 YENEEA. The CDR3 loop spans 14 amino acids. Trimming pared 5 bases from V and 3 bases from J, leaving 12 bases between.

The genes are TRBV7-2 and TRBJ2-5; the D is unclear. Per germline, CDR1 SGHTA and CDR2 FQGNSA. CDR3 size: 15 residues. V was cut by 3 bases and J by 0 bases, with 11 bases left in between. CDR3 nucleotide sequence: TGTGCCAGCAGCTTTTTTCAGGCCTACCAAGAGACCCAGTACTTC. It specifies CASSFFQAYQETQYF. Full variable domain (remainder filled in from reference TRBV7-2 and TRBJ2-5): GAGVSQSPSNKVTEKGKDVELRCDPISGHTALYWYRQSLGQGLEFLIYFQGNSAPDKSGLPSDRFSAERTGGSVSTLTIQRTQQEDSAVYLCASSFFQAYQETQYFGPGTRLLVL.